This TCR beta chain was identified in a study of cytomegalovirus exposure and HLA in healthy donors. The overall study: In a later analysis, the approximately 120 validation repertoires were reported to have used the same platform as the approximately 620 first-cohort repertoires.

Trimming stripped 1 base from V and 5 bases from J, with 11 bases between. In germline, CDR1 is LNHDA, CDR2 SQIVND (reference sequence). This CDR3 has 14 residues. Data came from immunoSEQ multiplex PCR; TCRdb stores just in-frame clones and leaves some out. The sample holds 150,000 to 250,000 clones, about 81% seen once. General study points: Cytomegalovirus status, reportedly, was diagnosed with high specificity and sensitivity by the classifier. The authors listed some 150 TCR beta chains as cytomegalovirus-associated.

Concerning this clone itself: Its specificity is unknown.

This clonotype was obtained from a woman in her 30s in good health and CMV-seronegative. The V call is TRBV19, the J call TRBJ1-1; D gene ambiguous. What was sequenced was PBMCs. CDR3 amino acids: CASSIGPYLTEAFF. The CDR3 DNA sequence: TGTGCCAGTAGTATAGGTCCCTACCTGACTGAAGCTTTCTTT.